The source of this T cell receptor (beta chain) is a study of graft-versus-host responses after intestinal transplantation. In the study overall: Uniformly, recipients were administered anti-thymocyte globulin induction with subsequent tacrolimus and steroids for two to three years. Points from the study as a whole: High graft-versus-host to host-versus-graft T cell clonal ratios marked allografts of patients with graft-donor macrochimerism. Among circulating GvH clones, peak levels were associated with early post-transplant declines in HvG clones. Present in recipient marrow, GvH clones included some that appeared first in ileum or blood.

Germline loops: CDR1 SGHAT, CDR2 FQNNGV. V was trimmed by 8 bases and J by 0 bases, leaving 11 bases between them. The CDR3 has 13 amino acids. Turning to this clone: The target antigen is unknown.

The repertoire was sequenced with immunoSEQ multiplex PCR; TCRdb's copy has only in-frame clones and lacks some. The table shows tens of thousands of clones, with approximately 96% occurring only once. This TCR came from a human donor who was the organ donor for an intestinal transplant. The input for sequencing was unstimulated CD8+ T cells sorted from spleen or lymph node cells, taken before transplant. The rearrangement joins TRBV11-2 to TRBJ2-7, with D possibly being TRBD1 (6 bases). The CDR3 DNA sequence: TGTGCCAGCGGTGGGACAAGCTCCTACGAGCAGTACTTC. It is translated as CASGGTSSYEQYF.